Shown below are 29 T cell receptor beta chains from a single sample sequenced in a study of post-analysis software for immune sequencing data. Study-level results: Patients showed TRBV5-6, TRBV5-1 and TRBV20-1 among a few TRBV segments more frequent than in controls.

Presence of unique molecular identifiers characterized the TCR beta cDNA libraries. TCRdb passed the PCR reads through MiXCR, listing each CDR3 protein once. The table has 250,000 to 300,000 distinct CDR3 sequences, 36% seen once; the top ten hold roughly 4.8%. Their specific antigens are unknown. What was sequenced was blood. The source of these receptors is a girl aged 10 to 17 with multiple sclerosis.

The chain employs TRBV6-2 or TRBV6-3 and TRBJ2-1; TRBD2 matches at 8 bases. This CDR3 is built from 15 residues. Trimming cost V 6 bases and J 4 bases; bases outside gene matches: 8. Germline assignment: CDR1 MNHEY and CDR2 SVGEGT. CDR3 amino acids: CASSMSGSPYNEQFF. The DNA of the CDR3 is TGTGCCAGCAGCATGAGCGGGAGCCCTTACAATGAGCAGTTCTTC.

This clonotype was counted many times. The rearrangement uses TRBV5-1 and TRBJ2-1; D may correspond to TRBD1 or TRBD2 (6 bases each). Deletions cut 3 bases from V and 2 bases from J, with 18 bases between. Per the germline V gene, CDR1 is SGHRS and CDR2 is YFSETQ. This CDR3 spans 17 amino acids. The CDR3 sequence: CASSSIRGQGPYNEQFF. The CDR3, as DNA: TGCGCCAGCAGCTCTATCCGGGGGCAAGGACCCTACAATGAGCAGTTCTTC.

To note about this clonotype: One base away lies a much larger clone, so this may be a sequencing read error. The rearrangement uses TRBV6-5 and TRBJ2-5; either TRBD1 or TRBD2 may supply D (6 bases each). Between the trimmed V and J ends, which lost 11 bases and 5 bases, there was a span of 15 bases. Germline V gene lookup returns CDR1 MNHEY and CDR2 SVGAGI. The CDR3 is 12 amino acids. The CDR3 reads CAGNGGSETQYF. In nucleotides, the CDR3 is TGTGCCGGCAACGGGGGCTCGGAGACCCAGTACTTC.

This clonotype occurred many times. This may arise from a read error, as a much more abundant clone is one base away. CDR3 DNA: TGTGCCAGCAGCCTCGTGGAGACCCAGTACTTC. Amino acids: CASSLVETQYF. The V and J genes are TRBV14 and TRBJ2-5, with D uncertain. Looked up from germline, CDR1 is SGHDN and CDR2 is FVKESK. Trimming took 4 bases from V and 5 from J, leaving 5 bases between them. The CDR3 runs 11 residues.

This clonotype appeared many times. The gene calls are TRBV6-1 and TRBJ2-7; D perhaps matches TRBD1 (6 bases). Deletions cut 1 base from V and 6 bases from J, with 10 bases between. CDR3 length: 13 amino acids. The germline V gene has CDR1 MNHNS and CDR2 SASEGT. The CDR3: CASSEGTGREQYF. DNA of the CDR3: TGTGCCAGCAGTGAAGGTACAGGGCGCGAGCAGTACTTC.

This clonotype showed up many times. This chain connects TRBV7-9 to TRBJ1-2; D perhaps matches TRBD1 (6 bases). The V gene's germline CDR1 is SEHNR and CDR2 FQNEAQ (reference sequence). This CDR3 region has 15 residues. Trimming left V 4 bases short and J 3 bases short, with 15 bases between. The CDR3 nucleotides read TGTGCCAGCAGCTCGAGTGGGGGCACGCACTATGGCTACACCTTC. It is translated as CASSSSGGTHYGYTF.

This clonotype was recorded at least ten times. This chain uses TRBV10-3 with TRBJ2-3; 11 nucleotides align to TRBD2. Per the germline V gene, CDR1 is ENHRY and CDR2 is SYGVKD. Trimming cost V 6 bases and J 0 bases; bases outside gene matches: 2. CDR3 length: 15 residues. CDR3 in amino acids: CAIRRTSGSTDTQYF. CDR3 DNA: TGTGCCATCAGGAGGACTAGCGGGAGCACAGATACGCAGTATTTT.

V is TRBV5-1 and J is TRBJ2-1; 13 bases are a match to TRBD2. CDR1 SGHRS and CDR2 YFSETQ come from the germline V gene. CDR3 length: 22 amino acids. Unmatched junction bases numbered 23, after V lost 0 bases and J lost 8 bases. CDR3 region: CASSLDTARGLAGIPSYDEQFF. CDR3 DNA: TGCGCCAGCAGCTTGGATACTGCCCGGGGACTAGCGGGAATACCCTCTTACGATGAGCAGTTCTTC. Full variable domain (outside the CDR3, taken from reference TRBV5-1 and TRBJ2-1): KAGVTQTPRYLIKTRGQQVTLSCSPISGHRSVSWYQQTPGQGLQFLFEYFSETQRNKGNFPGRFSGRQFSNSRSEMNVSTLELGDSALYLCASSLDTARGLAGIPSYDEQFFGPGTRLTVL.

The table lists this clonotype with many counts. The chain uses TRBV10-3 and TRBJ2-1; 13 nucleotides match TRBD2. The junction had 7 bases not matched to a gene; V was cut back by 0 bases and J by 2 bases. This CDR3 is built from 19 residues. CDR1 and CDR2 (germline): ENHRY, SYGVKD. CDR3 sequence: CAISESGTSGDLPYNEQFF. The DNA for the CDR3 is TGTGCCATCAGTGAGTCAGGGACTAGCGGGGATCTTCCCTACAATGAGCAGTTCTTC.

This clonotype was counted at least ten times. The V call is TRBV25-1, the J call TRBJ1-4, with D possibly being TRBD1 (6 bases). The length of the CDR3 is 18 residues. The V and J ends lost 3 bases and 0 bases respectively, with 17 bases between them. Germline CDR1 and CDR2: MGHDK and SYGVNS. The CDR3 DNA reads as TGTGCCAGCAGTGAGGTAGGACAGACGACCGCAACTAATGAAAAACTGTTTTTT. It translates to CASSEVGQTTATNEKLFF.

On this clonotype itself: This sequence may be a read error, since a much larger clone differs from it by one base. This chain links TRBV3-1 with TRBJ2-7; TRBD2 matches 10 bases. The CDR3 sequence is 16 residues long. With V trimmed by 1 base and J by 7 bases, 10 bases remained unmatched. Germline V gene lookup returns CDR1 LGHDT and CDR2 YNNKEL (reference sequence). In DNA, the CDR3 is TGTGCCAGCAGCCAAGCCCGACTAGCGGGTTCGGATGAGCAGTACTTC. This gives the protein CASSQARLAGSDEQYF.

This clonotype was found many times. The genes are TRBV27 and TRBJ1-2; no reliable D call. Germline lookup yields CDR1 MNHEY and CDR2 SMNVEV (reference sequence). V shed 3 bases and J shed 2 bases, with 16 bases lying between them. This CDR3 has 16 amino acids. In nucleotides, the CDR3 is TGTGCCAGCAGTTTGGTGCCGGGTGTTCGGAACTATGGCTACACCTTC. Translated, it gives CASSLVPGVRNYGYTF.

Note on this clonotype: The CDR3 end shows no conserved phenylalanine or tryptophan, and so a read error is likely. The CDR3 loop is CASSHARLAGPLGNIQYC. The CDR3 DNA sequence: TGTGCCAGCAGCCACGCAAGACTAGCGGGACCCCTCGGAAACATTCAGTACTGC. The chain is built from TRBV14 and TRBJ2-4; 11 nucleotides line up with TRBD2. The ends lost 3 bases at V and 6 bases at J; junction bases unmatched: 13. The CDR3 length is 18 residues. In germline, CDR1 is SGHDN, CDR2 FVKESK.

This clonotype was observed a few times. This may be a read error, as it is one base from a much larger clone. The chain carries TRBV24-1 and TRBJ2-7, with 13 bases identical to TRBD2. Looked up from germline, CDR1 is KGHDR and CDR2 is SFDVKD. The CDR3 runs to 17 residues. With V trimmed by 3 bases and J by 7 bases, 11 bases remained unmatched. The CDR3 DNA is TGTGCCACCAGTGATGAAACTAGCGGGAGGGATTACAATGAGCAGTACTTC. Translating gives CATSDETSGRDYNEQYF.

The rearrangement joins TRBV29-1 to TRBJ1-4, with 8 nucleotides matching TRBD1. CDR1 is SQVTM and CDR2 is ANQGSEA in the germline V gene. After removal of 6 bases from V and 8 bases from J, the junction contained 5 bases not matched to a gene. This CDR3 is 12 amino acids long. The CDR3 spells CSVDRGGEKLFF. For the CDR3, the DNA is TGCAGCGTCGACAGGGGAGGAGAAAAACTGTTTTTT.

This clonotype was recorded many times. The gene calls are TRBV9 and TRBJ2-5; D uncertain. Germline CDR1 reads SGDLS; CDR2 reads YYNGEE. This CDR3 spans 14 amino acids. Trimming removed 0 bases from V and 2 bases from J, with 8 bases in between. Written as DNA, the CDR3 is TGTGCCAGCAGCGTAGAAGGTAGTCAAGAGACCCAGTACTTC. This translates into CASSVEGSQETQYF.

This clonotype showed up just a few times. Compared with germline, one end of the junction differs, possibly owing to a read error. The chain joins TRBV3-1 to TRBJ1-4; D unclear. This CDR3 comprises 12 residues. Germline V lookup: CDR1 LGHDT, CDR2 YNNKEL (reference sequence). CDR3 region: CASSQVGEKRFF. The CDR3 nucleotides are TGTGCCAGCAGCCAAGTTGGGGAAAAACGGTTTTTT.

A remark on this clonotype: This may arise from a read error, as a much more abundant clone is one base away. The V gene is TRBV6-1, the J gene TRBJ2-3, with a tentative D call TRBD1 (5 bases). Trimming removed 6 bases at V and 3 bases at J, with 13 bases between. This CDR3 has 14 residues. CDR1 is MNHNS, CDR2 SASEGT, per germline. The CDR3 coding sequence is TGTGCCAGCAGGGAAAGGGGCAAGACAGATACGCAGTATTTT. Protein sequence: CASRERGKTDTQYF.

This clonotype occurred many times. The chain recombines TRBV29-1 with TRBJ2-1, with D tentatively TRBD1 or TRBD2 (5 bases each). Germline values: CDR1 SQVTM, CDR2 ANQGSEA. The CDR3 loop spans 14 amino acids. With 7 bases removed from V and 3 bases from J, the gap between germline ends came to 16 bases. The CDR3 DNA is TGCAGCGCTGTCGGGACGGCCTACTACAATGAGCAGTTCTTC. It codes for CSAVGTAYYNEQFF.

This clonotype showed up just a few times. The V gene is TRBV21-1, the J gene TRBJ2-3. TRBV21-1 is shown as a pseudogene. The CDR3 spans 15 residues. This CDR3 reads CASSKEMASTDTQYF. The CDR3 nucleotides are TGTGCCAGCAGCAAAGAGATGGCTAGCACAGATACGCAGTATTTT.

The rearrangement joins TRBV7-2 to TRBJ2-7, with 7 bases fitting TRBD1. Germline CDR1 reads SGHTA; CDR2 reads FQGNSA. The CDR3 totals 14 residues. V dropped 5 bases and J dropped 3; count of bases not matched to a gene: 7. The CDR3: CASSAGTEGYEQYF. CDR3 DNA: TGTGCCAGCAGCGCCGGGACAGAGGGCTACGAGCAGTACTTC. The complete variable domain, with remaining parts taken from reference TRBV7-2 and TRBJ2-7, reads GAGVSQSPSNKVTEKGKDVELRCDPISGHTALYWYRQSLGQGLEFLIYFQGNSAPDKSGLPSDRFSAERTGGSVSTLTIQRTQQEDSAVYLCASSAGTEGYEQYFGPGTRLTVT.

Details on this clonotype: This sequence may be a read error, since a much larger clone differs from it by one base. The rearrangement joins TRBV27 to TRBJ2-3, with 9 bases aligning to TRBD1. Germline V gene sequence: CDR1 MNHEY, CDR2 SMNVEV (reference sequence). The CDR3 consists of 16 residues. V lost 5 bases and J lost 14; bases outside the gene matches: 20. CDR3: CASSLTGGMYNEKLYF. The CDR3 coding sequence is TGTGCCAGCAGTCTAACAGGGGGCATGTATAATGAAAAACTGTATTTT.

The table lists this clonotype with a few counts. It may be a read error: a sequence one base away is much more abundant. The chain links TRBV2 to TRBJ2-5; TRBD2 matches at 11 bases. Trimming took 6 bases from V and 11 from J; bases not matched to a gene: 14. This CDR3 is 15 amino acids long. CDR1 and CDR2 from the germline V gene are SNHLY and FYNNEI. The CDR3 sequence: CASSRLAGSYNEQYF. The CDR3 coding sequence is TGTGCCAGCAGCCGACTAGCGGGATCGTACAATGAGCAGTACTTC.

This clonotype was recorded many times. The chain uses TRBV7-9 and TRBJ1-2, with D hard to call. CDR3 length: 11 amino acids. V dropped 7 bases and J dropped 8 bases, with 11 bases sitting between them. Germline CDR1 SEHNR, CDR2 FQNEAQ (reference sequence). This CDR3 reads CASTQAGGYTF. As DNA, the CDR3 is TGTGCCAGCACCCAGGCTGGCGGCTACACCTTC.

Regarding this clonotype: A much bigger clone sits one base away, suggesting this may be a read error. The chain uses TRBV10-3 and TRBJ2-2; possibly TRBD1 for D (6 bases). CDR3 size: 16 residues. CDR1 is ENHRY, CDR2 SYGVKD, per germline. The CDR3 DNA reads TGTGCCATCAGTGAGTCAAGAGGACAGATGACCGAGGAGCTGTTTTTT. It translates to CAISESRGQMTEELFF.

This clonotype was counted many times. This rearrangement joins TRBV29-1 to TRBJ1-2; the match to TRBD1 covers 7 bases. The CDR3 is 13 amino acids. V gave up 2 bases and J gave up 4 bases; unmatched junction bases: 4. Germline loops: CDR1 SQVTM, CDR2 ANQGSEA. The CDR3 region is CSVEQTGSYGYTF. CDR3 nucleotides: TGCAGCGTTGAACAGACAGGGAGCTATGGCTACACCTTC.

The chain uses TRBV20-1 and TRBJ2-4; D possibly corresponds to TRBD2 (7 bases). Germline assignment: CDR1 DFQATT and CDR2 SNEGSKA (reference sequence). CDR3 size: 13 residues. Trimming left V 6 bases short and J 13 bases short, with 22 bases between. CDR3 in DNA: TGCAGTGCCGTAGGGGGGGCTAAGAAGGAGCAGTACTTC. As protein: CSAVGGAKKEQYF.

Regarding this clonotype: This may come from a read error, since a much larger clone is one base off. The V gene is TRBV20-1, the J gene TRBJ2-4; D not certain. Germline-derived CDR1 and CDR2 are DFQATT and SNEGSKA (reference sequence). CDR3 length: 13 residues. The CDR3 nucleotides are TGCAGTGCCCCCGAATCAGGCAAAGACATTCAGTACTTC. Encoded protein: CSAPESGKDIQYF.

The gene calls are TRBV5-1 and TRBJ2-7; no definite D call. With 3 bases removed from V and 3 bases from J, the gap between germline ends came to 10 bases. Germline V gene sequence: CDR1 SGHRS, CDR2 YFSETQ. The CDR3 is made up of 13 amino acids. CDR3 region: CASSSTDRYEQYF. The DNA for the CDR3 is TGCGCCAGCAGCTCAACAGACCGCTACGAGCAGTACTTC.